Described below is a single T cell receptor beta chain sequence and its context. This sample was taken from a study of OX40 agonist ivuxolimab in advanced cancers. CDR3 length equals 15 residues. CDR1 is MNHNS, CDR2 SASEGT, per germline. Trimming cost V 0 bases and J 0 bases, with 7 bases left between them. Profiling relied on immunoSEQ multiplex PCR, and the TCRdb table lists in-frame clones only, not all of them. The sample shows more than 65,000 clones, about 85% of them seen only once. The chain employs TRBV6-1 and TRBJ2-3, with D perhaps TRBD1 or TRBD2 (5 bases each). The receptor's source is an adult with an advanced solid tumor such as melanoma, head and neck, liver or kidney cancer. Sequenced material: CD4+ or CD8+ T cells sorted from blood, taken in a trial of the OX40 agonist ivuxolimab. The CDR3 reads CASSEAGASTDTQYF. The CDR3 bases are TGTGCCAGCAGTGAAGCCGGGGCCAGCACAGATACGCAGTATTTT.